This record looks at one TCR beta chain sequence and its context. Its specificity is not known. The sample belongs to a study of cytomegalovirus exposure and HLA in healthy donors. In the study overall: In a later analysis, the roughly 120 validation repertoires were reported to have used the same platform as the 550 to 850 first-cohort repertoires. Study-wide points: The study listed 150 to 200 cytomegalovirus-associated TCR beta chains.

Losses at the gene ends were 4 bases for V and 4 bases for J; bases not matched to a gene: 10. This CDR3 is built from 16 residues. Germline V lookup: CDR1 MDHEN, CDR2 SYDVKM. Measured with immunoSEQ multiplex PCR; TCRdb has only the in-frame clones, and not every one. The profile covers over 150,000 clones, with more than 80% appearing a single time and about 2.9% taken by the ten largest. The TCR was taken from a woman under 30 in good health and CMV-seropositive. The rearrangement uses TRBV28 and TRBJ2-7, with TRBD1 matching 10 bases. Sequenced material: PBMCs. The chain's CDR3 is CASSSPTGGLKYEQYF. The CDR3 DNA reads as TGTGCCAGCAGTTCCCCGACAGGGGGCCTTAAGTACGAGCAGTACTTC.